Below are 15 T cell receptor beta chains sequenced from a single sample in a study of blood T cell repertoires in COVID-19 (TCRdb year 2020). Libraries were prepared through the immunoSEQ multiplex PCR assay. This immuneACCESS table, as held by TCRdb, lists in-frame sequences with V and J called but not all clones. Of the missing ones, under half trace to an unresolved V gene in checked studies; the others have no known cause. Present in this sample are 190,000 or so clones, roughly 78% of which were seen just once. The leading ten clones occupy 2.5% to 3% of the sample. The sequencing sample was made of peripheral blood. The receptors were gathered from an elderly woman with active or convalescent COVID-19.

CDR3: CASSSAAGYEQYF. The DNA of the CDR3 is TGTGCCAGCAGCTCCGCAGCGGGCTACGAGCAGTACTTC. The chain has TRBV7-2 and TRBJ2-7; tentative D call: TRBD2 (6 bases). The CDR3 length is 13 residues. Germline V gives CDR1 SGHTA, CDR2 FQGNSA. Between the trimmed V and J ends, which lost 4 bases and 3 bases, there was a span of 10 bases.

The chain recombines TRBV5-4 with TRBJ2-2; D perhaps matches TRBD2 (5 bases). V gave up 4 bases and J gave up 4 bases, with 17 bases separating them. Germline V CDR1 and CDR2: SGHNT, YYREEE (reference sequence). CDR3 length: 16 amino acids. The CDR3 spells CASSPTSSPSTGELFF. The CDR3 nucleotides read TGTGCCAGCAGCCCGACCTCTAGCCCCAGCACCGGGGAGCTGTTTTTT.

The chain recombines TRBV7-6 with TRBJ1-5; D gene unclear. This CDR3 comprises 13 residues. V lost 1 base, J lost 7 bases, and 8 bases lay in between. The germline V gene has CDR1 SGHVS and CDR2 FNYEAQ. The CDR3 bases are TGTGCCAGCAGCTTAGGGAGGGAACAGCCCCAGCATTTT. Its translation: CASSLGREQPQHF. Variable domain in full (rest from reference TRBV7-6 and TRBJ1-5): GAGVSQSPRYKVTKRGQDVALRCDPISGHVSLYWYRQALGQGPEFLTYFNYEAQQDKSGLPNDRFSAERPEGSISTLTIQRTEQRDSAMYRCASSLGREQPQHFGDGTRLSIL.

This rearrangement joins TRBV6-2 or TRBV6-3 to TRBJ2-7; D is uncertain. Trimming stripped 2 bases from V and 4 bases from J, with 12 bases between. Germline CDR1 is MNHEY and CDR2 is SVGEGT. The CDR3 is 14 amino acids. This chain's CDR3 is CASSYPVITYEQYF. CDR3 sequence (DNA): TGTGCCAGCAGTTACCCCGTTATTACATACGAGCAGTACTTC.

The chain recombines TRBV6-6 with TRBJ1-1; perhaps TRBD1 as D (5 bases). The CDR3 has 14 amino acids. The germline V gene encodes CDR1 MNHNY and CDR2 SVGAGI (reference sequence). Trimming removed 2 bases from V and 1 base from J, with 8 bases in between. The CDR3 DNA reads TGTGCCAGCAGTTACGGGGGAGGGAACACTGAAGCTTTCTTT. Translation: CASSYGGGNTEAFF.

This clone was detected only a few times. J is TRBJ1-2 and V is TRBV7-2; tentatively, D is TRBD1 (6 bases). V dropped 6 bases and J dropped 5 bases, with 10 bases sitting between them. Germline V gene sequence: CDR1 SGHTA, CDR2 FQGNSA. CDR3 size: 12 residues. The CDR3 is CASSFQGYGYTF. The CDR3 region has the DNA TGTGCCAGCAGTTTTCAGGGGTATGGCTACACCTTC. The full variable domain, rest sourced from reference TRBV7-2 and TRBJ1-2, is GAGVSQSPSNKVTEKGKDVELRCDPISGHTALYWYRQSLGQGLEFLIYFQGNSAPDKSGLPSDRFSAERTGGSVSTLTIQRTQQEDSAVYLCASSFQGYGYTFGSGTRLTVV.

For the CDR3, the DNA is TGTGCCAGCAGCCCCTCCGGGACAGGGTTCATCGGGGAGCTGTTTTTT. Translating it yields CASSPSGTGFIGELFF. The chain uses TRBV11-2 and TRBJ2-2; 9 bases are a match to TRBD1. Unmatched junction bases numbered 11, after V lost 5 bases and J lost 7 bases. The CDR3 has 16 residues. Germline CDR1 is SGHAT and CDR2 is FQNNGV. The complete variable domain, with remaining parts taken from reference TRBV11-2 and TRBJ2-2, reads EAGVAQSPRYKIIEKRQSVAFWCNPISGHATLYWYQQILGQGPKLLIQFQNNGVVDDSQLPKDRFSAERLKGVDSTLKIQPAKLEDSAVYLCASSPSGTGFIGELFFGEGSRLTVL.

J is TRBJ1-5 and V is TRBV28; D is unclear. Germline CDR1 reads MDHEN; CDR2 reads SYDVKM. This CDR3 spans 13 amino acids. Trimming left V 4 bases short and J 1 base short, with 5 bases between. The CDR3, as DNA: TGTGCCAGCAGTTCCTCGAGCAATCAGCCCCAGCATTTT. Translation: CASSSSSNQPQHF. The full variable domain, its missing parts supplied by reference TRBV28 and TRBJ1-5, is DVKVTQSSRYLVKRTGEKVFLECVQDMDHENMFWYRQDPGLGLRLIYFSYDVKMKEKGDIPEGYSVSREKKERFSLILESASTNQTSMYLCASSSSSNQPQHFGDGTRLSIL.

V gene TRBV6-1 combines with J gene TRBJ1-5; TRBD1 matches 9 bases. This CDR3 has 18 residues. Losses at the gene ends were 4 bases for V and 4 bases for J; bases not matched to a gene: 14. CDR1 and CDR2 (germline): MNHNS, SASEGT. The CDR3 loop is CASSALGGTGYLNQPQHF. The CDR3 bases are TGTGCCAGCAGTGCCCTTGGTGGGACAGGGTACTTGAATCAGCCCCAGCATTTT.

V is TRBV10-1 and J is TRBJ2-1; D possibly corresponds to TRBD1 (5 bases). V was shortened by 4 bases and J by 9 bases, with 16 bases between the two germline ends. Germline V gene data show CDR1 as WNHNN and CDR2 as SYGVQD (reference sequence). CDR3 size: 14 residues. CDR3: CASSVDSQGAEQFF. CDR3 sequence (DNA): TGCGCCAGCAGTGTCGACTCTCAGGGCGCTGAGCAGTTCTTC.

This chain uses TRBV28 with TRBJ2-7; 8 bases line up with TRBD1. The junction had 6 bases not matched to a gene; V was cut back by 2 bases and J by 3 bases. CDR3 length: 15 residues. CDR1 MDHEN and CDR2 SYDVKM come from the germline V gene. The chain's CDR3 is CASSLARQGSYEQYF. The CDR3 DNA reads TGTGCCAGCAGTTTAGCTAGACAGGGGAGCTACGAGCAGTACTTC.

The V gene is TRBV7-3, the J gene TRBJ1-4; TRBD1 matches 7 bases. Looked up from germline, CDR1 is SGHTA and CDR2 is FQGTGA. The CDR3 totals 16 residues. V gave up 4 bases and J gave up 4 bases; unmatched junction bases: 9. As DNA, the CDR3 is TGTGCCAGCAGCTCATCCCCGGGACAGCTTAATGAAAAACTGTTTTTT. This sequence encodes CASSSSPGQLNEKLFF.

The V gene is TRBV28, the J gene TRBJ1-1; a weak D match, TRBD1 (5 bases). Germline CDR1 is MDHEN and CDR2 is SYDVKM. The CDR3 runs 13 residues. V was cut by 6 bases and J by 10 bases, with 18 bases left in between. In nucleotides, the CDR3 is TGTGCCAGCAGCCCCCTACTGGGGCCGGGAGCTTTCTTT. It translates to CASSPLLGPGAFF. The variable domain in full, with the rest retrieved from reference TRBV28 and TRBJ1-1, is DVKVTQSSRYLVKRTGEKVFLECVQDMDHENMFWYRQDPGLGLRLIYFSYDVKMKEKGDIPEGYSVSREKKERFSLILESASTNQTSMYLCASSPLLGPGAFFGQGTRLTVV.

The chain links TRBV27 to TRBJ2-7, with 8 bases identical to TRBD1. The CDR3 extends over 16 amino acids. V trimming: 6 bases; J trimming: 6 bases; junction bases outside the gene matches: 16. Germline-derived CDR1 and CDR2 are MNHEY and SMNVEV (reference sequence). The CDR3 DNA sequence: TGTGCCAGCAGCACGCGAGCCGGGACAGGTCATATCGAGCAGTACTTC. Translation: CASSTRAGTGHIEQYF.

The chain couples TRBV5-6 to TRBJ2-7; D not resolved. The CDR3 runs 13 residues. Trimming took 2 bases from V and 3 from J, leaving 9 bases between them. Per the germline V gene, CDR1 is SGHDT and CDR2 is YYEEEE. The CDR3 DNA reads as TGTGCCAGCAGCTTTTTACCCAGCTACGAGCAGTACTTC. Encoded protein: CASSFLPSYEQYF.